This TCR beta chain originates from a study of T cell repertoires in aging, cancer and after chemotherapy. Across the whole study: Donors were grouped into six age bands spanning 30 or younger through 70 or older.

A mixed TRB-A/B primer pool amplified rearranged TRB by multiplex touch-down PCR. TCRdb called the multiplex PCR reads again in MiXCR, with one record for every CDR3 protein. The profile shows roughly 6,200 distinct CDR3 sequences, 25% to 30% of them singletons. The template was genomic DNA from peripheral blood, not RNA. This clonotype has only a few counts. Trimming cost V 3 bases and J 7 bases; bases outside gene matches: 5. In germline, CDR1 is KGHSH, CDR2 LQKENI. The CDR3 sequence is 15 residues long. This sequence joins TRBV18 and TRBJ1-6, with 8 bases aligning to TRBD1. The sequenced material came from blood. The sequence came from a human donor in good health. The CDR3 DNA follows: TGTGCCAGCTCACCGCAGGGGGCCCCGAATTCACCCCTCCACTTT. Its translation is CASSPQGAPNSPLHF.